This record covers a single T cell receptor (beta chain). Its antigen is as yet unknown. The data derive from a study of cytomegalovirus exposure and HLA in healthy donors. Study outcomes and limitations: TRBV6-2, TRBV6-3 and other indistinguishable V segments were excluded. It was about 150 TCR beta chains that were listed as cytomegalovirus-associated. Many donors shared some public TCRs, even though most TCR sequences were rare.

PCR primers comprised 60 Vbeta and 13 Jbeta primers. Profiling relied on immunoSEQ multiplex PCR, and the TCRdb table lists in-frame clones only, not all of them. Of about 170,000 clones in the sample, 75% to 85% were seen once. Germline assignment: CDR1 MGHDK and CDR2 SYGVNS. The CDR3 contains 13 residues. With 7 bases clipped from V and 2 bases from J, the junction kept 5 bases outside the gene matches. The sample taken for sequencing was PBMCs. This TCR derives from a female donor in good health and CMV-seronegative. V usage is TRBV25-1 and J usage is TRBJ2-7; 7 nucleotides match TRBD1. CDR3: CASTQGVPYEQYF. The CDR3 DNA is TGTGCCAGCACCCAGGGGGTGCCCTACGAGCAGTACTTC.